A single sample gave rise to the 7 T cell receptor beta chains below, sequenced in a study of coeliac disease. Libraries were prepared by immunoSEQ multiplex PCR; TCRdb keeps only in-frame clonotypes and omits some of them. The top ten clones hold about 32% of a sample with some 800 clones, about 50% of them seen once. Sequencing was carried out using intraepithelial lymphocytes from the gut. Receptors originate from a woman in her 50s without celiac disease.

The chain recombines TRBV7-8 with TRBJ1-5, with D uncertain. Looked up from germline, CDR1 is SGHVS and CDR2 is FQNEAQ. The CDR3 loop spans 17 amino acids. With 2 bases removed from V and 2 bases from J, the gap between germline ends came to 16 bases. The CDR3 spells CASSLRDPGSGNQPQHF. The CDR3 DNA sequence: TGTGCCAGCAGCTTACGGGATCCAGGTAGTGGCAATCAGCCCCAGCATTTT.

The V and J genes are TRBV7-2 and TRBJ1-4, with a possible D match to TRBD1 (6 bases). The CDR3 totals 15 residues. The V end was cut by 6 bases, the J end by 1 base, with 12 bases between. Looked up from germline, CDR1 is SGHTA and CDR2 is FQGNSA. In nucleotides, the CDR3 is TGTGCCAGCAGTCCCGGACAGTTAACTAATGAAAAACTGTTTTTT. It translates to CASSPGQLTNEKLFF.

The rearrangement uses TRBV11-2 and TRBJ2-3; D may be TRBD2 (5 bases). Trimming took off 0 bases at V and 9 bases at J, with 10 bases between the two ends. Germline loops: CDR1 SGHAT, CDR2 FQNNGV. This CDR3 has 13 amino acids. CDR3 region: CASSLESGGTQYF. The CDR3 DNA reads TGTGCCAGCAGCTTAGAGTCAGGAGGCACGCAGTATTTT.

This chain joins TRBV6-5 and TRBJ1-2; no definite D call. Germline V gives CDR1 MNHEY, CDR2 SVGAGI. The CDR3 consists of 13 residues. The V gene lost 7 bases and the J gene lost 2 bases, with 11 bases spanning the gap. The CDR3 DNA reads as TGTGCCAGCAAAGGCAGGCCCAACTATGGCTACACCTTC. Translated, it gives CASKGRPNYGYTF.

This clone is hyperexpanded by share. V is TRBV27 and J is TRBJ1-5; D ambiguous. This CDR3 spans 15 amino acids. Between the trimmed V and J ends, which lost 3 bases and 2 bases, there was a span of 11 bases. Germline V gene sequence: CDR1 MNHEY, CDR2 SMNVEV (reference sequence). Written as DNA, the CDR3 is TGTGCCAGCAGTTTGTCGGGGATGGGCAATCAGCCCCAGCATTTT. Its translation is CASSLSGMGNQPQHF.

This clone is a singleton in its sample. V gene TRBV15 combines with J gene TRBJ2-7, with 10 bases fitting TRBD1. J lost 2 bases, V lost 0 bases, and 7 bases had no gene match. The V gene's germline CDR1 is LNHNV and CDR2 YYDKDF (reference sequence). The CDR3 is 17 residues long. This CDR3 is CATSRESGTGVPYEQYF. CDR3 DNA sequence: TGTGCCACCAGCAGAGAGTCCGGGACAGGGGTCCCCTACGAGCAGTACTTC.

The chain couples TRBV2 to TRBJ1-5; possible D gene TRBD1, 6 bases. The germline gives CDR1 SNHLY, CDR2 FYNNEI. Trimming stripped 0 bases from V and 6 bases from J, with 12 bases between. The CDR3 has 15 amino acids. The CDR3 spells CASSEALRGAQPQHF. In DNA form, the CDR3 reads TGTGCCAGCAGTGAAGCGCTCCGGGGGGCTCAGCCCCAGCATTTT. The complete variable domain, with remaining parts taken from reference TRBV2 and TRBJ1-5, reads EPEVTQTPSHQVTQMGQEVILRCVPISNHLYFYWYRQILGQKVEFLVSFYNNEISEKSEIFDDQFSVERPDGSNFTLKIRSTKLEDSAMYFCASSEALRGAQPQHFGDGTRLSIL.